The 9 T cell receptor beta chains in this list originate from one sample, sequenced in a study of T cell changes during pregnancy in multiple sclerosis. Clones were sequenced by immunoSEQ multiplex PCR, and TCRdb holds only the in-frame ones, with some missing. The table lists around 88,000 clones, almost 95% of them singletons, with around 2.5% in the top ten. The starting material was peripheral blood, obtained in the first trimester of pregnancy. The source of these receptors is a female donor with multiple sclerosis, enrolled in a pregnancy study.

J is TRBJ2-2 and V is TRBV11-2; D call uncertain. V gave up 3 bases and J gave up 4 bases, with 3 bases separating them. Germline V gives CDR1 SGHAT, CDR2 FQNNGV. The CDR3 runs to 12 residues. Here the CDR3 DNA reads TGTGCCAGCAGCTTCGGCACCGGGGAGCTGTTTTTT. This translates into CASSFGTGELFF.

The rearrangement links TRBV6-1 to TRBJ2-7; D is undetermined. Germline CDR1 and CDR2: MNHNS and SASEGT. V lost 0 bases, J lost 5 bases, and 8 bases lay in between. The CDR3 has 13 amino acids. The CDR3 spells CASSEAYMDEQYF. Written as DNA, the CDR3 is TGTGCCAGCAGTGAAGCTTACATGGACGAGCAGTACTTC.

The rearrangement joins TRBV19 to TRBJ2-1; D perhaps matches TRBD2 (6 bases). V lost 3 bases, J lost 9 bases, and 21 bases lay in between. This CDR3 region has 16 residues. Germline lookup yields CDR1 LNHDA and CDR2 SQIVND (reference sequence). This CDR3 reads CASSMDGGLSAFEQFF. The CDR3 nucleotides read TGTGCCAGTAGTATGGATGGGGGACTTAGCGCCTTTGAGCAGTTCTTC. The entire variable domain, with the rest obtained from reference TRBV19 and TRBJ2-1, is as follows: DGGITQSPKYLFRKEGQNVTLSCEQNLNHDAMYWYRQDPGQGLRLIYYSQIVNDFQKGDIAEGYSVSREKKESFPLTVTSAQKNPTAFYLCASSMDGGLSAFEQFFGPGTRLTVL.

The CDR3 nucleotides read TGTGCCAGCAGCCCCGGGACAGGGGACACTGAAGCTTTCTTT. It yields the protein CASSPGTGDTEAFF. The rearrangement uses TRBV7-9 and TRBJ1-1; 10 nucleotides match TRBD1. The CDR3 extends over 14 amino acids. Germline CDR1 SEHNR, CDR2 FQNEAQ (reference sequence). Unmatched junction bases numbered 3, after V lost 5 bases and J lost 3 bases.

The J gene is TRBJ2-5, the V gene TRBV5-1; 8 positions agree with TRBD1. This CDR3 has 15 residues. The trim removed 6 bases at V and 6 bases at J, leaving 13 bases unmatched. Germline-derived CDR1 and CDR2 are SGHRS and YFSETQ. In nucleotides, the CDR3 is TGCGCCAGCACTATCGGGGCAGGGGGCAGACAGACCCAGTACTTC. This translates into CASTIGAGGRQTQYF. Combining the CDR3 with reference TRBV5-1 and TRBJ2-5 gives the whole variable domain KAGVTQTPRYLIKTRGQQVTLSCSPISGHRSVSWYQQTPGQGLQFLFEYFSETQRNKGNFPGRFSGRQFSNSRSEMNVSTLELGDSALYLCASTIGAGGRQTQYFGPGTRLLVL.

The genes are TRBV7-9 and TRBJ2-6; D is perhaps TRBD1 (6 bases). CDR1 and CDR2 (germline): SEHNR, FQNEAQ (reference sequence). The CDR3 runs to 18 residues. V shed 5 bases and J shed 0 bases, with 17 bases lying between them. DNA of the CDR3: TGTGCCAGCAGCCCGCAGGGGAAAGGAACCTCTGGGGCCAACGTCCTGACTTTC. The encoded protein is CASSPQGKGTSGANVLTF. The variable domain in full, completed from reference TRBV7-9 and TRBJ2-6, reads DTGVSQNPRHKITKRGQNVTFRCDPISEHNRLYWYRQTLGQGPEFLTYFQNEAQLEKSRLLSDRFSAERPKGSFSTLEIQRTEQGDSAMYLCASSPQGKGTSGANVLTFGAGSRLTVL.

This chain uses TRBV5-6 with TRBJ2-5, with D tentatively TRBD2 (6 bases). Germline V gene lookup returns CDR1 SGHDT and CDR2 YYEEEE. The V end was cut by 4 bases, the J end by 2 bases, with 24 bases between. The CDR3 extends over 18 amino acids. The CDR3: CASSGTKSGPKIQETQYF. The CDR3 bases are TGTGCCAGCAGCGGCACAAAAAGCGGGCCCAAAATACAAGAGACCCAGTACTTC.

CDR3 coding DNA: TGTGCCAGCAGTTACGTTTTCGGGAATGGCTACACCTTC. Its translation: CASSYVFGNGYTF. The chain couples TRBV6-5 to TRBJ1-2, with D unresolved. V was pared by 2 bases and J by 6 bases, with 10 bases between. CDR1 and CDR2 from the germline V gene are MNHEY and SVGAGI. This CDR3 is 13 amino acids long.

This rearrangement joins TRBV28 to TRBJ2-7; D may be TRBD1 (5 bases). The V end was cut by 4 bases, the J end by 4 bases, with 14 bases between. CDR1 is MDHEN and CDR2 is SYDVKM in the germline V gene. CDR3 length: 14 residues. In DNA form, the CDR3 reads TGTGCCAGCAGTTGGTCCTGGACAAAATACGAGCAGTACTTC. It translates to CASSWSWTKYEQYF.